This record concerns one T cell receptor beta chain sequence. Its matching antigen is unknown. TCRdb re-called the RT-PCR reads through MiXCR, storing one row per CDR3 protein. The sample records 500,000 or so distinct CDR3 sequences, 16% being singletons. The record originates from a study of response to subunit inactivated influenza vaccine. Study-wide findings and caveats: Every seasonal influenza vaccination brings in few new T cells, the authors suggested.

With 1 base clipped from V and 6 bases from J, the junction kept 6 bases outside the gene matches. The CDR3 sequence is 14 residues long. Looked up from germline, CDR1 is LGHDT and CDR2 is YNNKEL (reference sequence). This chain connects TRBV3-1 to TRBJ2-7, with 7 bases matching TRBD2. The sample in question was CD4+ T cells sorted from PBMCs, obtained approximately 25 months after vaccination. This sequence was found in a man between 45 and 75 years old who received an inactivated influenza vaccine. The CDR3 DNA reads TGTGCCAGCAGCCAAGTGGCGGGAGCCGGCGAGCAGTACTTC. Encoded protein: CASSQVAGAGEQYF.